Reported below is one T cell receptor (beta chain). This clonotype showed up just a few times. Its antigen specificity is not known. No much larger clone exists at a distance of one base, and base qualities are not known. Systemically healthy Caucasian individuals from Russia, 39 in total and aged about 6 to 90 years, were included as donors. Each donor gave about 9.7 milliliters of peripheral blood, drawn into EDTA-treated Vacutainer tubes. Ficoll-Paque density-gradient centrifugation was used to isolate PBMCs, with at least 6 million per sample. Total RNA, at least 6 micrograms per sample, was extracted from PBMCs with Trizol reagent. For every donor, flow cytometry on a PBMC aliquot measured the percentage of naive CD45RAhigh/CD27high T cells. This entry belongs to a study of blood T cells in healthy people across ages (dated by TCRdb to the mid-2010s). For context, the study as a whole: In model experiments, template switching captured roughly one uniquely barcoded TCR beta cDNA molecule for every two T cells. To track age-related changes in TCR beta repertoire diversity, the study relied on deep sequencing normalized with unique cDNA molecular identifiers. Donors were grouped into four age groups: young (average 16 years), middle-aged (roughly 37), aged (roughly 67) and long-lived (approximately 82). To avoid experimental bias, donors of different ages were spread randomly across the sequencing lanes. Using the same blood draw, the study looked at two additional independent replicas of 1 million unique cDNA reads for two donors, one aged 18 to 29 and the other aged 80 or older. Broad study findings and their caveats: As age increased, observed TCR beta diversity per million T cells dropped in a roughly linear way, and a significant reduction was already evident by age 40. Compared with the aged group, the long-lived group had more naive CD4+ T cells, fewer expanded clones and increased TCR diversity, suggesting age selection. Because the CMV infection status of the donors was unknown, age-related changes in expanded clonotypes may potentially have been confounded. A strong correlation was found between observed TCR beta diversity and the percentage of naive T cells measured by flow cytometry. Since profiling was done on bulk unsorted PBMCs, naive and antigen-experienced compartments could not be conclusively compared. Estimates of total diversity based on one million sequenced T cells were regarded as lower bounds and as underestimates.

Library prep was done by 5' RACE. Sequencing instrument: Illumina HiSeq 2500. A second PCR of about 7 to 12 cycles was run with a J-beta primer mix and a sample-barcoded 5' primer. Each TCR beta cDNA molecule received a unique molecular identifier from a template-switch 5' adaptor carrying 12 random nucleotides. At least 2.5 million CDR3-containing paired-end reads were obtained from each sample. First-strand cDNA was synthesized from all RNA with the Mint cDNA synthesis kit, primed by a TRBC-specific oligonucleotide. Following uracil-DNA glycosylase treatment, a first 18-cycle PCR with universal primers M1SS and BC2_uni_R was performed on all cDNA. The paper's processing steps were these. For normalization, 1 million high-quality reads, each with a distinct molecular identifier, were randomly selected from each sample. Reads sharing molecular identifiers were discarded rather than binned into consensus sequences. MiTCR, run with a Q25 quality threshold and the strictest error-elimination algorithm, handled CDR3 identification, clonotype clustering and error correction. Lower-bound total TCR beta diversity was estimated with a nonparametric unseen species model using Euler transformation. The public reads were run again by TCRdb, first through fastp at Q25 and then through MiXCR, and only productive beta chains were kept. Records with the same CDR3 protein are collapsed into one entry carrying the most frequent genes and DNA. TCRdb's processing, not the authors' own work, is the source of the V and J calls. This sample is represented by 630,000 or so distinct CDR3 sequences; about a third of them were singletons. The ten largest account for approximately 15% of the sample.

This TCR was recovered from a woman older than 75 in good health. Donor details come from another sample of the same person, matched by shared clones. The sequencing sample was made of blood.

CDR3 protein: CASERVTGLNTEAFF. The sequence in DNA is TGTGCCAGCGAAAGGGTTACAGGGTTGAACACTGAAGCTTTCTTT. The chain employs TRBV16 and TRBJ1-1, with TRBD1 as a weak D call on 6 bases. Measured from the cysteine to the phenylalanine, the CDR3 is 15 residues long. The entry retains the CDR3 DNA only, 45 bases that are in frame from base 1. Trimming removed 8 bases from V and 0 bases from J, leaving 16 bases between the germline ends. Taken from the germline V gene, the CDR1 and CDR2 loops are KGHSY and FQNENV.